Following are 8 T cell receptor beta chains from one sample sequenced in a study of human T cells and chemical hapten exposure. Sample time point: pre-sensitization, week 0. Treatment meaning: therapeutic diphenylcyclopropenone sensitization with weekly scalp DPC. TCRdb ran MiXCR on the RACE reads and lists one entry per CDR3 protein. The table has roughly 260,000 distinct CDR3 sequences, more than 6.5% seen once. Specimen: whole blood, collected in connection with sensitization to the hapten diphenylcyclopropenone (DPC). Receptors were obtained from a middle-aged woman with alopecia areata. Some clones in this sample may be carry-over from other donors' samples.

The chain links TRBV5-1 to TRBJ2-4, with 10 bases aligning to TRBD2. Germline CDR1 reads SGHRS; CDR2 reads YFSETQ. V gave up 2 bases and J gave up 5 bases; unmatched junction bases: 1. There are 14 residues in the CDR3. CDR3 DNA: TGCGCCAGCAGCTTAGCGGGAGGGGAAAACATTCAGTACTTC. Its translation: CASSLAGGENIQYF.

This clonotype has just a few counts. J is TRBJ1-4 and V is TRBV29-1, with 7 bases lining up with TRBD1. The CDR3 totals 13 residues. The junction had 7 bases not matched to a gene; V was cut back by 6 bases and J by 6 bases. Germline values: CDR1 SQVTM, CDR2 ANQGSEA. The CDR3 is CSVRVGGDEKLFF. The CDR3 region has the DNA TGCAGCGTGAGGGTAGGGGGCGATGAAAAACTGTTTTTT.

This clonotype was detected only a few times. The genes are TRBV20-1 and TRBJ1-5; D possibly corresponds to TRBD1 (5 bases). V lost 1 base, J lost 5 bases, and 6 bases lay in between. Germline loops: CDR1 DFQATT, CDR2 SNEGSKA (reference sequence). The CDR3 contains 12 residues. CDR3 sequence: CSARVGDQPQHF. CDR3 bases: TGCAGTGCTAGAGTGGGGGATCAGCCCCAGCATTTT.

This clonotype was detected once. The J gene is TRBJ2-2, the V gene TRBV7-3, with 8 bases fitting TRBD1. The CDR3 loop spans 17 amino acids. J lost 4 bases, V lost 0 bases, and 7 bases had no gene match. Germline CDR1 SGHTA, CDR2 FQGTGA. This CDR3 reads CASSLTGDGTGTGELFF. The CDR3 bases are TGTGCCAGCAGCTTAACAGGGGACGGGACAGGCACCGGGGAGCTGTTTTTT.

The chain employs TRBV29-1 and TRBJ2-1; D may be TRBD1 or TRBD2 (6 bases each). CDR3 length equals 8 residues. In germline, CDR1 is SQVTM, CDR2 ANQGSEA. This chain's CDR3 is CGGGEQFF. CDR3 nucleotides: TGCGGAGGGGGTGAGCAGTTCTTC.

This clonotype was detected a few times. This chain connects TRBV6-5 to TRBJ2-3; unclear D gene. Trimming took 7 bases from V and 2 from J, leaving 4 bases between them. The CDR3 consists of 11 residues. Per germline, CDR1 MNHEY and CDR2 SVGAGI. CDR3 DNA: TGTGCCAGCACAAACACAGATACGCAGTATTTT. Amino acids: CASTNTDTQYF.

This chain uses TRBV6-2 or TRBV6-3 with TRBJ2-3; weak D call: TRBD1 (7 bases). This CDR3 comprises 14 residues. V was cut by 8 bases and J by 2 bases, with 14 bases left in between. Germline lookup yields CDR1 MNHEY and CDR2 SVGEGT. CDR3 sequence (DNA): TGTGCCAGCGGAGGGGACAGCGACACAGATACGCAGTATTTT. This gives the protein CASGGDSDTDTQYF.

This clonotype was detected a few times. The rearrangement links TRBV27 to TRBJ2-1; D not certain. CDR3 length: 15 residues. Trimming shortened V by 8 bases and J by 0 bases, and 14 bases separated the two germline ends. Germline V gives CDR1 MNHEY, CDR2 SMNVEV (reference sequence). The CDR3 reads CASSIDASSYNEQFF. CDR3 bases: TGTGCCAGCTCCATCGATGCAAGCTCCTACAATGAGCAGTTCTTC.